This TCR beta chain appears in the sequencing data of a study of CD8+CD57+ T cells in acquired aplastic anemia (dated 2018 in TCRdb). Turning to the overall study: DNA extracted from sorted CD4+ and CD8+ cells had a mean of around 3 ug, with a range of roughly 0.2 to 30 ug. For healthy donor samples, the average read count was about 10 million for CD4+ cells and 11 million to 14 million for CD8+ cells.

Genomic DNA served as template for TCR beta VDJ combination and CDR3 sequence profiling. TCR repertoire sequencing was run on an Illumina HiSeq 2000. From the authors' description of their analysis: TRBV/TRBJ rearrangement plots, CDR3 size and DJ length profiles, and Simpson's diversity index were used to assess repertoires. The most abundant DNA sequence in the deep sequencing data was defined as the immunodominant clone. CDR3 amino acid sequences were checked for sharing across subjects and were also compared against the VDJdb database and published repertoires. Using fastp at Q25 and MiXCR, TCRdb reprocessed the public reads and kept productive beta chains. Each entry merges the rows of one CDR3 protein and shows their most common DNA and genes. None of the V and J calls come from the authors' own analysis; TCRdb made them. In all, the sample holds 150,000 or so distinct CDR3 sequences, and 55% to 80% of those were seen once. About 41% of the sample belongs to the ten largest clones.

Deletion took 7 bases off V and 8 bases off J, with a span of 20 bases between the germline ends. The germline V gene supplies CDR1 WSHSY and CDR2 SAAADI. There are 14 amino acids in the CDR3, from cysteine to phenylalanine inclusive. Only the CDR3 DNA is retained, 42 bases long and in frame from the first base. In this study, sorted CD4+ and CD8+ T cells from the blood of healthy subjects and of severe aplastic anemia patients had their TCR repertoires deep-sequenced. Ficoll-Paque density gradient centrifugation was used to isolate peripheral blood mononuclear cells. Before DNA extraction, CD4+ and CD8+ T cells were sorted with FACS or magnetic beads. Results the study describes overall, beyond this receptor: Patients and healthy controls showed no significant difference in CD8+ Simpson's diversity (P=0.060). Although around 30 CD8+ CDR3 sequences were shared by patients and controls, these sequences appeared highly expressed in patients and within the immunodominant clones of patients.

A word on this clonotype: Its antigen remains unidentified. Within one base of it there is no much larger clone, and no base qualities were kept.

Here the chain combines TRBV10-2 and TRBJ1-2; a tentative D match to TRBD1 spans 6 bases. The source material was sorted CD4+, CD8+, or CD8+CD57+ T cells (not recorded which) from PBMCs. The sequence derives from a human donor in good health. The CDR3 in this case is CASTAGQSLGGYTF. DNA sequence: TGCGCCAGCACCGCGGGACAATCCCTCGGAGGCTACACCTTC.